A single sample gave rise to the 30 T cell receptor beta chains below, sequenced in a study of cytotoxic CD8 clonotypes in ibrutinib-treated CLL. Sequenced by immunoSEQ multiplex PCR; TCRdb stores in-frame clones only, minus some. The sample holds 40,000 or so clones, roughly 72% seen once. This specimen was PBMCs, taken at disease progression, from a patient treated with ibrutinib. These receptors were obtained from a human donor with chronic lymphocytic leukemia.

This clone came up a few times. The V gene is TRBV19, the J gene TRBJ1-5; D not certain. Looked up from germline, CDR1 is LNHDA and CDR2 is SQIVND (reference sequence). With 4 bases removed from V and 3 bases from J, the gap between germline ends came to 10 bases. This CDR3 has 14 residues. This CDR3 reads CASSKLDSNQPQHF. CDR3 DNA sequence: TGTGCCAGTAGTAAGTTGGACTCCAATCAGCCCCAGCATTTT.

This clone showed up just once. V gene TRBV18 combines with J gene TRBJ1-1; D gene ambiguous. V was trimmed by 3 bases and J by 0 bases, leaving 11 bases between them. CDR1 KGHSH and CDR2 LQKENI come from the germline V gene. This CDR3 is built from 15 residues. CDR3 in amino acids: CASSPGQIMNTEAFF. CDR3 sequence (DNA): TGTGCCAGCTCACCCGGCCAGATTATGAACACTGAAGCTTTCTTT.

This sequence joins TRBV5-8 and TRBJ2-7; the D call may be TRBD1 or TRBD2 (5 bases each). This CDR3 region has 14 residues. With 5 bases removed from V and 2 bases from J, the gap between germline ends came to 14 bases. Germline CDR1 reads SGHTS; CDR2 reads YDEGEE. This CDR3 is CASSRVKGPYEQYF. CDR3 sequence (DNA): TGTGCCAGCAGTCGGGTAAAGGGACCCTACGAGCAGTACTTC.

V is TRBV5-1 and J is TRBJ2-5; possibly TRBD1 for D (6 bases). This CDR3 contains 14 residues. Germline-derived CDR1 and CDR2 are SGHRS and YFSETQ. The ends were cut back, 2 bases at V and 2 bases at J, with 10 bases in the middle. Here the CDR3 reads CASSFVGQQETQYF. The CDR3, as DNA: TGCGCCAGCAGCTTCGTTGGACAGCAAGAGACCCAGTACTTC.

CDR3 coding DNA: TGCGCCAGCAGCCTGACCGGGCCCAGGGTTATTGGGGCCAACGTCCTGACTTTC. Protein sequence: CASSLTGPRVIGANVLTF. The rearrangement links TRBV4-1 to TRBJ2-6; the D gene is possibly TRBD1 (5 bases). Deletions cut 4 bases from V and 3 bases from J, with 19 bases between. The CDR3 is 18 amino acids. The germline CDR1 and CDR2 sequences are MGHRA and YSYEKL.

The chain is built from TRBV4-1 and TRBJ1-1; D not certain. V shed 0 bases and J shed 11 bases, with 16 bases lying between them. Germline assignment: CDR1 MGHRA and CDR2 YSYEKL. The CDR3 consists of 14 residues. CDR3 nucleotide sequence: TGCGCCAGCAGCCAAGAGAATAACGGGTGGATGGCTTTCTTT. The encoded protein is CASSQENNGWMAFF.

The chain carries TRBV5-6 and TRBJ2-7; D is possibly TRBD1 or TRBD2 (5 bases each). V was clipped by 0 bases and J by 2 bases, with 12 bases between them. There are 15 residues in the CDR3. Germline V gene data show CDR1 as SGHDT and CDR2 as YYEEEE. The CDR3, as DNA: TGTGCCAGCAGCTTGGGTCCCGGGGCCCCCTACGAGCAGTACTTC. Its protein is CASSLGPGAPYEQYF.

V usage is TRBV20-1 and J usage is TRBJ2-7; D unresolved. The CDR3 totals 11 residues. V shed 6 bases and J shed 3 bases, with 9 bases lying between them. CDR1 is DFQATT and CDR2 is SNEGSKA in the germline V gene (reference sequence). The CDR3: CSAPFYYEQYF. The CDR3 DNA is TGCAGTGCCCCTTTTTACTACGAGCAGTACTTC.

DNA of the CDR3: TGCGCCAGCAGTGAGTCTAGCGTCCCGGGGAGCACAGATACGCAGTATTTT. Its translation: CASSESSVPGSTDTQYF. The gene calls are TRBV10-1 and TRBJ2-3; TRBD2 might be the D (5 bases). Trimming took off 0 bases at V and 0 bases at J, with 13 bases between the two ends. The CDR3 sequence is 17 residues long. Germline V gene sequence: CDR1 WNHNN, CDR2 SYGVQD (reference sequence).

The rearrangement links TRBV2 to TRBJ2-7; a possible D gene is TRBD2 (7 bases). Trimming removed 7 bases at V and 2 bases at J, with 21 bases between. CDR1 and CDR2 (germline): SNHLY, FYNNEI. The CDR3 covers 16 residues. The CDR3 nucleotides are TGTGCCAGCACCAACAGAGGGGGGGAGTATCCCTACGAGCAGTACTTC. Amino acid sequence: CASTNRGGEYPYEQYF.

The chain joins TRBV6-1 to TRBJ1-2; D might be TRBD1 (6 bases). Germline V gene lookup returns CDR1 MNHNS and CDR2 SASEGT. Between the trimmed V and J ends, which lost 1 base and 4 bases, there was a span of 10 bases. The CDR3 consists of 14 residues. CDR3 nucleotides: TGTGCCAGCAGTGAAGTTGGGGACACCTATGGCTACACCTTC. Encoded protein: CASSEVGDTYGYTF.

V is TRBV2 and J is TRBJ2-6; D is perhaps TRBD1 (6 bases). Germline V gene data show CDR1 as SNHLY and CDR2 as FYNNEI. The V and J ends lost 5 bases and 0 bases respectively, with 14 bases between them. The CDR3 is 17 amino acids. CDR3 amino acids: CASSSGHTVSGANVLTF. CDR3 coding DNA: TGTGCCAGCAGTTCGGGACATACCGTCTCTGGGGCCAACGTCCTGACTTTC. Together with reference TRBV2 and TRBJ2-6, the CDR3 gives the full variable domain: EPEVTQTPSHQVTQMGQEVILRCVPISNHLYFYWYRQILGQKVEFLVSFYNNEISEKSEIFDDQFSVERPDGSNFTLKIRSTKLEDSAMYFCASSSGHTVSGANVLTFGAGSRLTVL.

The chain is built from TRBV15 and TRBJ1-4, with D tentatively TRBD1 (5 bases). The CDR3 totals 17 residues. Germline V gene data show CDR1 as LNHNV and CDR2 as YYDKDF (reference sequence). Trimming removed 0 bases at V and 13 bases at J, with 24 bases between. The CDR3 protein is CATSRDYGQPGAWRLFF. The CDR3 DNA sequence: TGTGCCACCAGCAGAGATTACGGGCAGCCCGGGGCCTGGAGACTGTTTTTT.

The CDR3 sequence: CASSYEGGRSSYEQYF. CDR3 sequence (DNA): TGTGCCAGCAGTTACGAGGGGGGGAGGAGCTCCTACGAGCAGTACTTC. The rearrangement uses TRBV6-5 and TRBJ2-7, with a weak D call TRBD2 (7 bases). The CDR3 covers 16 residues. The V end lost 2 bases, the J end lost 0 bases, and 14 bases lay between the germline ends. The germline CDR1 and CDR2 sequences are MNHEY and SVGAGI.

In DNA form, the CDR3 reads TGCGCCAGCAGCTTGGAACCCCCCGGCTCGGCAGGGGGATCCACCGGGGAGCTGTTTTTT. Translating it yields CASSLEPPGSAGGSTGELFF. The rearrangement joins TRBV5-1 to TRBJ2-2; TRBD1 aligns across 7 bases. V was pared by 0 bases and J by 4 bases, with 18 bases of the junction left unmatched. The length of the CDR3 is 20 residues. In germline, CDR1 is SGHRS, CDR2 YFSETQ.

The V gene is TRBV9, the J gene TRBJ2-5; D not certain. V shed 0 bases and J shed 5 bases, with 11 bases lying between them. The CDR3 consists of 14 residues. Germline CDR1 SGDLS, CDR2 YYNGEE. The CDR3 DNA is TGTGCCAGCAGCGTAGAGACAATTTCGGAGACCCAGTACTTC. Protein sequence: CASSVETISETQYF.

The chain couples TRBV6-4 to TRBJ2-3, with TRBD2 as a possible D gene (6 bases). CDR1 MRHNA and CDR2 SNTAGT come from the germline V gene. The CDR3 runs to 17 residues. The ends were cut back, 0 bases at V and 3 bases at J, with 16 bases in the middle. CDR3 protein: CASSDSFSGSGTDTQYF. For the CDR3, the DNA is TGTGCCAGCAGTGACTCTTTTAGCGGTAGTGGAACAGATACGCAGTATTTT.

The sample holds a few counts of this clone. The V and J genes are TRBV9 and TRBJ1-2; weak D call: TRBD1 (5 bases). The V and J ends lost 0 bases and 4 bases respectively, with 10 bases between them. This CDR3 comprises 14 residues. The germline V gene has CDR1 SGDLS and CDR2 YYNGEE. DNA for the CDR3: TGTGCCAGCAGCGTAGATCCAGGGACCTATGGCTACACCTTC. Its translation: CASSVDPGTYGYTF.

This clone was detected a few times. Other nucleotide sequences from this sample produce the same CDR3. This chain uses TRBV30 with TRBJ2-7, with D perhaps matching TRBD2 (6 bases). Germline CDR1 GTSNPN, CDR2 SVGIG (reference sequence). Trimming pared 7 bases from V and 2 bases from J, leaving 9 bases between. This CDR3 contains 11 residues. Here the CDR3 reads CASGGTYEQYF. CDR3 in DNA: TGTGCCTCCGGCGGGACCTACGAGCAGTACTTC.

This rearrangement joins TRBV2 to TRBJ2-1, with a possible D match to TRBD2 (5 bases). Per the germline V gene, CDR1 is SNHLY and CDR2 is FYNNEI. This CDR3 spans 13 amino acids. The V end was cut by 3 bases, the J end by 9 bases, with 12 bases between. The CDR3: CASSDVGMVEQFF. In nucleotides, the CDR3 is TGTGCCAGCAGTGATGTCGGGATGGTTGAGCAGTTCTTC.

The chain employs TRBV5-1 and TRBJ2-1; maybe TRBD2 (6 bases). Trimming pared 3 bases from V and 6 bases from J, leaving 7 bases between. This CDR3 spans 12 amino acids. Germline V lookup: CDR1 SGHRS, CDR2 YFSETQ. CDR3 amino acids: CASSWDFNEQFF. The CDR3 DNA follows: TGCGCCAGCAGCTGGGACTTCAATGAGCAGTTCTTC.

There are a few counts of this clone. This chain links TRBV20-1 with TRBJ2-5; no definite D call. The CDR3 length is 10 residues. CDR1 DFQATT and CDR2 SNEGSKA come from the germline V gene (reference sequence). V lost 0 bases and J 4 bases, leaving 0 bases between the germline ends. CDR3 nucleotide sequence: TGCAGTGCTAGAGAAGAGACCCAGTACTTC. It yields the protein CSAREETQYF.

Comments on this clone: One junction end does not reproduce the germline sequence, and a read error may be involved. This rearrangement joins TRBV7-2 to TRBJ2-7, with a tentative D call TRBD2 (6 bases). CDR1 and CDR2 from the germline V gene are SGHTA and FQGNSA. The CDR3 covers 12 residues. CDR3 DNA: TGTGCCAGCAGCCCCTCGGGGGACCCCAAGTTCTTC. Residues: CASSPSGDPKFF. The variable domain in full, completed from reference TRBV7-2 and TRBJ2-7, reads GAGVSQSPSNKVTEKGKDVELRCDPISGHTALYWYRQSLGQGLEFLIYFQGNSAPDKSGLPSDRFSAERTGGSVSTLTIQRTQQEDSAVYLCASSPSGDPKFFGPGTRLTVT.

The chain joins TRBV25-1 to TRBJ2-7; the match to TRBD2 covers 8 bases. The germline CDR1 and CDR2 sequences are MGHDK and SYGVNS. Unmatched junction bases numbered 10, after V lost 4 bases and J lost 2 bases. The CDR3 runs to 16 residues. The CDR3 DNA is TGTGCCAGCAGTGCGAAAGGACTAGCCAGCGCCTACGAGCAGTACTTC. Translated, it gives CASSAKGLASAYEQYF.

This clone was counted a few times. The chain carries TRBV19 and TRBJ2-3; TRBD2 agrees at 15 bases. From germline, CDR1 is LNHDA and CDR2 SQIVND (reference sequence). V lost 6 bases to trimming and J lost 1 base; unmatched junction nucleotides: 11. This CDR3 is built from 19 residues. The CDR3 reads CASSPGLAGGGTGTDTQYF. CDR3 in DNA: TGTGCCAGTAGCCCTGGACTAGCGGGAGGGGGTACGGGCACAGATACGCAGTATTTT.

The CDR3 DNA reads TGTGCCAGCAGCCCCAGGGTAGCGGGAGGGAATGAGCAGTTCTTC. This sequence encodes CASSPRVAGGNEQFF. The rearrangement joins TRBV7-8 to TRBJ2-1, with TRBD2 matching 11 bases. V gave up 5 bases and J gave up 7 bases; unmatched junction bases: 7. Germline V gene lookup returns CDR1 SGHVS and CDR2 FQNEAQ. CDR3 size: 15 residues.

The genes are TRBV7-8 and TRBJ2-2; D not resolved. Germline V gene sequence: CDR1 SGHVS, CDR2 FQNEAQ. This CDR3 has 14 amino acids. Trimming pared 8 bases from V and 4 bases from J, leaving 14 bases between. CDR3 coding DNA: TGTGCCAGCTTCCATAGGGCTTTCACCGGGGAGCTGTTTTTT. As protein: CASFHRAFTGELFF.

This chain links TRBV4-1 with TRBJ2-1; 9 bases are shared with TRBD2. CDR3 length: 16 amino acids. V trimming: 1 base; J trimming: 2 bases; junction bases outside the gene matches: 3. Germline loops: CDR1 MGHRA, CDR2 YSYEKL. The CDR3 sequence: CASSQGLAATYNEQFF. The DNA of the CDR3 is TGCGCCAGCAGCCAAGGACTAGCGGCCACCTACAATGAGCAGTTCTTC.

CDR3 nucleotide sequence: TGTGCCAGTAGTATCTACGGCGGACAGGACAGGCCATACGAGCAGTACTTC. Residues: CASSIYGGQDRPYEQYF. V gene TRBV19 combines with J gene TRBJ2-7; 7 positions match TRBD1. CDR1 LNHDA and CDR2 SQIVND come from the germline V gene (reference sequence). This CDR3 spans 17 amino acids. The trim removed 3 bases at V and 4 bases at J, leaving 15 bases unmatched.

CDR3 sequence reads: CASSISGALSNQPQHF. The CDR3, as DNA: TGTGCCAGTAGTATATCGGGGGCGTTAAGCAATCAGCCCCAGCATTTT. This sequence joins TRBV19 and TRBJ1-5; D might be TRBD1 (6 bases). Germline CDR1 and CDR2: LNHDA and SQIVND (reference sequence). The CDR3 sequence is 16 residues long. Trimming pared 2 bases from V and 1 base from J, leaving 12 bases between.